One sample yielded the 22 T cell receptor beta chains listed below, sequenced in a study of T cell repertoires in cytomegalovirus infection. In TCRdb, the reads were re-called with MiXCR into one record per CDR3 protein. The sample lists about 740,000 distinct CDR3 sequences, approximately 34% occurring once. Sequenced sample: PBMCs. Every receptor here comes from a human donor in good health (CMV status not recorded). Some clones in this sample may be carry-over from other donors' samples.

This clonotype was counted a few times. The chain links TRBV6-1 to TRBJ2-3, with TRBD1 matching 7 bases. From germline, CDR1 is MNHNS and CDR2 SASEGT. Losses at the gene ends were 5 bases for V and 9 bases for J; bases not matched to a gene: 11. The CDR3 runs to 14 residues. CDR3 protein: CASSNRGFLLTQYF. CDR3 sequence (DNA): TGTGCCAGCAGTAACAGGGGTTTCCTCCTGACGCAGTATTTT.

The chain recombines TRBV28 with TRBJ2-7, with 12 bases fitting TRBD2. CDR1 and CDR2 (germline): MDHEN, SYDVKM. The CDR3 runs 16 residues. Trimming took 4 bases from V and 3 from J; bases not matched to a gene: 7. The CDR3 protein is CASSSRTSGNLYEQYF. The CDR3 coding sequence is TGTGCCAGCAGTTCCCGGACTAGCGGGAACCTCTACGAGCAGTACTTC.

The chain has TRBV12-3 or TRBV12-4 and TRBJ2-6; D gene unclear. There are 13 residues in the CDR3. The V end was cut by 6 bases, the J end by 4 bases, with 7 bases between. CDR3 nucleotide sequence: TGTGCCAGCAGGGCCCCCGGGGCCAACGTCCTGACTTTC. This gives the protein CASRAPGANVLTF.

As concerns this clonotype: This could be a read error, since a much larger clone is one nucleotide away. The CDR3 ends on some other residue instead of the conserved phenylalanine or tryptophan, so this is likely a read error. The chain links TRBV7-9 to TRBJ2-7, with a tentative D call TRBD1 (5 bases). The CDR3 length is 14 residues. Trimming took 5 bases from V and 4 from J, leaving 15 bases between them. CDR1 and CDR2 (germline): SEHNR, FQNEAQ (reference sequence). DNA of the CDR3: TGTGCCAGCAGCCCACAGAAGGGGAAATACGAGCAGTACTTA. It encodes CASSPQKGKYEQYL.

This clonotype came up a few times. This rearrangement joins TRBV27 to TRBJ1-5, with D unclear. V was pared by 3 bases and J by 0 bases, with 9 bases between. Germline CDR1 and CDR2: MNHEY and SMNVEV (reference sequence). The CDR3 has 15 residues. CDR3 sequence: CASSFYGDSNQPQHF. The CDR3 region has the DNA TGTGCCAGCAGTTTTTACGGGGATAGCAATCAGCCCCAGCATTTT.

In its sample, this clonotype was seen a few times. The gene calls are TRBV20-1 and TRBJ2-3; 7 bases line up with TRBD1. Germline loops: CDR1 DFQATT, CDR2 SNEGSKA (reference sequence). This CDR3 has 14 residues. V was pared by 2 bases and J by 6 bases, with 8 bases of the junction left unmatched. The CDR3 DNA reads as TGCAGTGCTAGAAGACAGGGCGTATTGGATACGCAGTATTTT. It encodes CSARRQGVLDTQYF.

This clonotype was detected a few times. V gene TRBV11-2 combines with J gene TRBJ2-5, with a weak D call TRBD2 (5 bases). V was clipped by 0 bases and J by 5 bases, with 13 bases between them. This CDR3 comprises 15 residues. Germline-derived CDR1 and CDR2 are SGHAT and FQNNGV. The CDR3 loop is CASSLDPRPGETQYF. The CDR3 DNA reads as TGTGCCAGCAGCTTAGATCCGCGACCGGGGGAGACCCAGTACTTC.

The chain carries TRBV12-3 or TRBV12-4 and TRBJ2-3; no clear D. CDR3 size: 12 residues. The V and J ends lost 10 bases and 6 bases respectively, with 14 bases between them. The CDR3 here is CATQGTTDTQYF. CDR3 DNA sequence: TGTGCCACCCAAGGAACTACCGATACGCAGTATTTT.

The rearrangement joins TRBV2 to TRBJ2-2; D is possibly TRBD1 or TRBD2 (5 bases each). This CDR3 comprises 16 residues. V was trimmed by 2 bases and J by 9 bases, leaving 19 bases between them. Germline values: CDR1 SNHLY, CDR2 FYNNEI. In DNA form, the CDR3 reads TGTGCCAGCAGTGAATCGGCTGGGGCCCCGGGGAGGGAGCTGTTTTTT. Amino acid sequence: CASSESAGAPGRELFF.

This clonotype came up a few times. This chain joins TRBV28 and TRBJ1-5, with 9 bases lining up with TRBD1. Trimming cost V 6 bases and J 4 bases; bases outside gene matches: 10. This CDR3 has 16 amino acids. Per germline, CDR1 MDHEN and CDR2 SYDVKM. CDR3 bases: TGTGCCAGCAGCCTACGGGTCGGGACAGGGAATCAGCCCCAGCATTTT. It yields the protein CASSLRVGTGNQPQHF.

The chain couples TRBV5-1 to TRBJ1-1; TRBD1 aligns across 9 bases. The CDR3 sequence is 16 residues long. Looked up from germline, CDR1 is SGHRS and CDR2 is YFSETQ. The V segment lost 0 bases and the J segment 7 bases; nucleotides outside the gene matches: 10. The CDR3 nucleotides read TGCGCCAGCAGCTTGGTATTGGACAGGGGAATGGGTGAAGCTTTCTTT. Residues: CASSLVLDRGMGEAFF.

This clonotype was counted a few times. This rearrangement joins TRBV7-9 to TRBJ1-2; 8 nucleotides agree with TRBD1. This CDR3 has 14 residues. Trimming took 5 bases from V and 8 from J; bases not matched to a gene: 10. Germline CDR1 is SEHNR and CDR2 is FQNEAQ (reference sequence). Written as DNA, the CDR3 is TGTGCCAGCAGCGCCATAGGACAGGGAGAGGGCTACACCTTC. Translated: CASSAIGQGEGYTF.

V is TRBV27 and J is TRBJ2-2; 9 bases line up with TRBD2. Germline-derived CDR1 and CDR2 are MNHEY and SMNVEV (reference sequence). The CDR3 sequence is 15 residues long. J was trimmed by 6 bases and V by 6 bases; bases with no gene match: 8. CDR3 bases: TGTGCCAGCAGGCCGGGACTAGCTATCCCCGGGGAGCTGTTTTTT. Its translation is CASRPGLAIPGELFF.

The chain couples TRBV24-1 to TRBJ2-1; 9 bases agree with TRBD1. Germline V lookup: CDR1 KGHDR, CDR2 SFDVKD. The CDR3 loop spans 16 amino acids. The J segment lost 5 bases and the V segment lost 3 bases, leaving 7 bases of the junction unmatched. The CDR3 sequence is CATSDTGTGFNNEQFF. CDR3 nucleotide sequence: TGTGCCACCAGTGATACCGGGACAGGGTTCAACAATGAGCAGTTCTTC.

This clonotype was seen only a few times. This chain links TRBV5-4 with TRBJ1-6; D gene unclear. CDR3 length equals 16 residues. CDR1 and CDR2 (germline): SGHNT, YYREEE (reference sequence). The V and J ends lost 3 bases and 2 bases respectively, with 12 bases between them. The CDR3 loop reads CASSSPRGAYNSPLHF. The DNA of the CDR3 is TGTGCCAGCAGCTCCCCGCGTGGGGCCTATAATTCACCCCTCCACTTT.

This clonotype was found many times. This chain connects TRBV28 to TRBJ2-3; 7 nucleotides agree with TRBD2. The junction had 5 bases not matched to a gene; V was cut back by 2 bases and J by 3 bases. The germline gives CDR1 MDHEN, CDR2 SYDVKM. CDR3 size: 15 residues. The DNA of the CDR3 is TGTGCCAGCAGTTTAATGGCGGGAGATACAGATACGCAGTATTTT. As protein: CASSLMAGDTDTQYF.

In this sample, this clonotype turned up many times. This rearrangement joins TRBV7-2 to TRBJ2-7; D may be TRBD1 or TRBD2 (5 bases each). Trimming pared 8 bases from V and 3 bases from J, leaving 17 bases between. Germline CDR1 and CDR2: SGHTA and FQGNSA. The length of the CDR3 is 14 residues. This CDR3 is CASPMGENLYEQYF. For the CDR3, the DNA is TGTGCCAGCCCTATGGGGGAAAACCTCTACGAGCAGTACTTC.

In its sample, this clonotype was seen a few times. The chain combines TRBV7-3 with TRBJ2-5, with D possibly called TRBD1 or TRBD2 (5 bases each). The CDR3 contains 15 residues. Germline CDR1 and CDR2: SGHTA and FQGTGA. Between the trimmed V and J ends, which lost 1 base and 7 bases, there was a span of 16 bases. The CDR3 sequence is CASSLKGHEEGTQYF. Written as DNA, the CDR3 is TGTGCCAGCAGCTTAAAAGGACACGAAGAGGGGACCCAGTACTTC.

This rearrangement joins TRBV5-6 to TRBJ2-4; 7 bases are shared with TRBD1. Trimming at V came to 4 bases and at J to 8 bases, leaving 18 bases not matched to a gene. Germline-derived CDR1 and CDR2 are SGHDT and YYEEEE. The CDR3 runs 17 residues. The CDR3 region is CASSLVGGRGLVDIQYF. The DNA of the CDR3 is TGTGCCAGCAGCCTTGTAGGTGGAAGGGGGCTCGTGGACATTCAGTACTTC.

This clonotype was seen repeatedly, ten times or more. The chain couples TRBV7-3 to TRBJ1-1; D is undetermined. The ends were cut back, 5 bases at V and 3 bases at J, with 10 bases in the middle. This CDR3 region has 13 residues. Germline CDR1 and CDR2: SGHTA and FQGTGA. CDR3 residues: CASSLGSDTEAFF. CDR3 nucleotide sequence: TGTGCCAGCAGCCTGGGGAGCGACACTGAAGCTTTCTTT. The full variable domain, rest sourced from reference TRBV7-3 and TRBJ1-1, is GAGVSQTPSNKVTEKGKYVELRCDPISGHTALYWYRQSLGQGPEFLIYFQGTGAADDSGLPNDRFFAVRPEGSVSTLKIQRTERGDSAVYLCASSLGSDTEAFFGQGTRLTVV.

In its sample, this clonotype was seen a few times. In DNA form, the CDR3 reads TGTGCCAGCAGTTTAGGAGTTTTAGAATCACCCCTCCACTTT. Translated, it gives CASSLGVLESPLHF. V is TRBV27 and J is TRBJ1-6; D uncertain. This CDR3 region has 14 residues. V lost 2 bases to trimming and J lost 10 bases, with 12 bases between them. CDR1 and CDR2 (germline): MNHEY, SMNVEV (reference sequence).

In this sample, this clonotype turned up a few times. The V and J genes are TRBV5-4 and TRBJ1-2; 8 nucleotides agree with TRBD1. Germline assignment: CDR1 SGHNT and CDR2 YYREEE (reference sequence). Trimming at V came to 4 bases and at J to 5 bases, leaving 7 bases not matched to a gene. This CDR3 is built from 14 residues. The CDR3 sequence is CASSPQGVPYGYTF. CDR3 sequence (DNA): TGTGCCAGCAGCCCACAGGGGGTACCTTATGGCTACACCTTC.